The 2 T cell receptor beta chains in this list originate from one sample, sequenced in a study of cytomegalovirus exposure and HLA in healthy donors. It was with 60 Vbeta and 13 Jbeta primers that the PCR ran. TCRdb's table, derived via immunoSEQ multiplex PCR, lists solely in-frame clones and lacks some. The table has under 200,000 clones, roughly 85% seen once. Sequencing was done on a sample of PBMCs. These receptors came from a woman aged 25 to 45 in good health and CMV-seronegative.

The chain is built from TRBV9 and TRBJ1-5; possible D gene TRBD1, 6 bases. Germline assignment: CDR1 SGDLS and CDR2 YYNGEE. The V end lost 0 bases, the J end lost 0 bases, and 7 bases lay between the germline ends. The CDR3 covers 15 residues. The CDR3 protein is CASSVGQDSNQPQHF. CDR3 nucleotides: TGTGCCAGCAGCGTAGGACAGGATAGCAATCAGCCCCAGCATTTT.

The CDR3 here is CASSRTQGNTGELFF. CDR3 nucleotides: TGTGCCAGCAGTCGGACGCAGGGAAACACCGGGGAGCTGTTTTTT. This chain joins TRBV27 and TRBJ2-2, with D perhaps TRBD1 (5 bases). V gave up 5 bases and J gave up 2 bases, with 12 bases separating them. This CDR3 contains 15 residues. Germline CDR1 is MNHEY and CDR2 is SMNVEV (reference sequence).